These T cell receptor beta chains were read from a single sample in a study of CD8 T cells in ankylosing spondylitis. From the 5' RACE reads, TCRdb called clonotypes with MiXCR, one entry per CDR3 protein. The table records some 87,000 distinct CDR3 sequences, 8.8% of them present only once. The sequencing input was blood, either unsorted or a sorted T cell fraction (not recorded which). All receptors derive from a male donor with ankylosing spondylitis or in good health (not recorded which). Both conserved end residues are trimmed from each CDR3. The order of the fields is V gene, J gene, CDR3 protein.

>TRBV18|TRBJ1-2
ASSPGEITGNGYT
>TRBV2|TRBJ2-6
ASIPSPLSGANVLT
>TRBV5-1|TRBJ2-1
ASSWDNEQF
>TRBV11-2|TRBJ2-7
ASSNPGQGAFEQY
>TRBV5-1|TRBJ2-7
ASSLQGDYEQY
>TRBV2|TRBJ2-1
ASEQTSFTIGDEQF
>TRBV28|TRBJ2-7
ASSLQGGEQY
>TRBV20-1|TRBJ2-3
SASEYQDSTDTQY
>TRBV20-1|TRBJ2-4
SALPSGTGGPGNIQY
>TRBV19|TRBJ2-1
ASSLLGPSDGNEQF
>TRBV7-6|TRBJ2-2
ASRASGNTGELF
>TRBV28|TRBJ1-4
ASSLPRTISGANNEKLF
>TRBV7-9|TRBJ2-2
ASSYVLGYTGELF